This TCR beta chain is drawn from a study of cytomegalovirus exposure and HLA in healthy donors. The PCR was carried out with 60 Vbeta primers and 13 Jbeta primers. Produced via immunoSEQ multiplex PCR; TCRdb's table is partial and in-frame only. The sample has roughly 110,000 clones; 82% are singletons. Trimming left V 5 bases short and J 4 bases short, with 11 bases between. The CDR3 is made up of 13 amino acids. CDR1 is SGHAT and CDR2 is FQNNGV in the germline V gene. The sequence was obtained from a woman aged 18-35 years in good health and CMV-seronegative. The specimen was PBMCs. V gene TRBV11-2 combines with J gene TRBJ1-2, with D unclear. CDR3 DNA: TGTGCCAGCAGCCTAGGACGGAGCTATGGCTACACCTTC. Its protein product is CASSLGRSYGYTF.